This T cell receptor (beta chain) was identified during a study of CD8 T cells in ankylosing spondylitis. Study-level results: Those disease-linked clones were CD8+; they were also relatively rare in peripheral blood. In ankylosing spondylitis patients, matched synovial fluid reportedly showed significant enrichment of disease-linked clones.

This clonotype appeared many times. Its antigen is undetermined. Germline V CDR1 and CDR2: ENHRY, SYGVKD. The CDR3 is 17 residues long. With V trimmed by 3 bases and J by 4 bases, 10 bases remained unmatched. TCRdb called the 5' RACE reads again in MiXCR, with one record for every CDR3 protein. The sample lists about 240,000 distinct CDR3 sequences, under 8.5% occurring once. V gene TRBV10-3 combines with J gene TRBJ2-5, with 11 bases lining up with TRBD2. The sample taken for sequencing was blood, either unsorted or a sorted T cell fraction (not recorded which). The receptor was isolated from a female donor with ankylosing spondylitis or in good health (not recorded which). CDR3 DNA: TGTGCCATCAGTGACGGACTCAGGACTAGCGGGCCAGAGACCCAGTACTTC. Residues: CAISDGLRTSGPETQYF.